This TCR beta chain was identified in a study of graft-versus-host responses after intestinal transplantation. The V end was cut by 7 bases, the J end by 6 bases, with 8 bases between. The CDR3 consists of 11 residues. Germline-derived CDR1 and CDR2 are LNHDA and SQIVND (reference sequence). This clone was recorded a few times. Libraries were prepared by immunoSEQ multiplex PCR; TCRdb keeps only in-frame clonotypes and omits some of them. The data hold roughly 40,000 clones, with about 90% observed a single time. The chain employs TRBV19 and TRBJ2-3, with no clear D. The sample in question was PBMCs, obtained around 43 weeks after intestinal transplant. This clonotype originated in a human patient who received an intestinal transplant, so some T cells may come from the graft donor. The CDR3 sequence: CASTSADTQYF. CDR3 nucleotides: TGTGCCAGTACCTCGGCGGATACGCAGTATTTT.